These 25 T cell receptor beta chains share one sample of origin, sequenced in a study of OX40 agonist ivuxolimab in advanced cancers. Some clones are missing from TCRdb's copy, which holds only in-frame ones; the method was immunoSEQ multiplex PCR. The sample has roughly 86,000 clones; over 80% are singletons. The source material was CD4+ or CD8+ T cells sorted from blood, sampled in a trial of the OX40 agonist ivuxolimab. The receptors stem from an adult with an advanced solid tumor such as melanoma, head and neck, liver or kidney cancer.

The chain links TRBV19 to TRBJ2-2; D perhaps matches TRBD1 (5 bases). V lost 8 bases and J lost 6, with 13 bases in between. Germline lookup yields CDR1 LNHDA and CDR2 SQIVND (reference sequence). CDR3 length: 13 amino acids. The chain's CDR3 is CASSGFIAGELFF. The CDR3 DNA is TGTGCCAGTTCAGGGTTTATAGCCGGGGAGCTGTTTTTT.

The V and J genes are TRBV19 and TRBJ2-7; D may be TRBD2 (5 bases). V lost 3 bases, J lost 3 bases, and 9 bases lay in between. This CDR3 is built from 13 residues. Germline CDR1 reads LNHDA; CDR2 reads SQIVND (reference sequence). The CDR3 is CASSIIASYEQYF. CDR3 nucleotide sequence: TGTGCCAGTAGTATTATAGCGAGCTACGAGCAGTACTTC.

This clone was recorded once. For the CDR3, the DNA is TGTGCCACCCAGGGTAATAGCGCTGAAGCTTTCTTT. Translation: CATQGNSAEAFF. The chain couples TRBV28 to TRBJ1-1, with D perhaps TRBD1 (5 bases). From germline, CDR1 is MDHEN and CDR2 SYDVKM. Deletions cut 10 bases from V and 6 bases from J, with 15 bases between. CDR3 length: 12 residues.

The CDR3 spells CASSLGPAQETQYF. The DNA of the CDR3 is TGTGCCAGCAGCTTAGGCCCGGCACAAGAGACCCAGTACTTC. The V call is TRBV7-2, the J call TRBJ2-5; D unclear. Trimming shortened V by 1 base and J by 2 bases, and 8 bases separated the two germline ends. Germline V gives CDR1 SGHTA, CDR2 FQGNSA. This CDR3 is built from 14 residues.

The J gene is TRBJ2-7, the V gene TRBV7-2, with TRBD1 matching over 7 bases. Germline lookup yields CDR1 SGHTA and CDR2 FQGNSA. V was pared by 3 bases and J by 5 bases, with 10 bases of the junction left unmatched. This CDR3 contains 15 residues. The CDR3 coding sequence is TGTGCCAGCAGCTTCCAGATGGGGACAGAAAACGAGCAGTACTTC. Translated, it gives CASSFQMGTENEQYF.

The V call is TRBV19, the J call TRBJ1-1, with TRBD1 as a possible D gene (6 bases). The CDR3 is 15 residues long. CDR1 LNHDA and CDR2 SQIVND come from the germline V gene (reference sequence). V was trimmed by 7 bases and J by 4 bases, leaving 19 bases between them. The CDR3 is CASTGTTLFSTEAFF. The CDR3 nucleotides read TGTGCCAGTACCGGGACAACTTTGTTCTCCACTGAAGCTTTCTTT.

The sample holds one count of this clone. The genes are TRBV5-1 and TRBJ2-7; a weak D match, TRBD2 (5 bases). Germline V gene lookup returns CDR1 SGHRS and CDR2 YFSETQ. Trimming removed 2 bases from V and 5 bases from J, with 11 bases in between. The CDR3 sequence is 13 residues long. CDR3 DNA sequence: TGCGCCAGCAGCTTAACGGGATCCCACGAGCAGTACTTC. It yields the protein CASSLTGSHEQYF.

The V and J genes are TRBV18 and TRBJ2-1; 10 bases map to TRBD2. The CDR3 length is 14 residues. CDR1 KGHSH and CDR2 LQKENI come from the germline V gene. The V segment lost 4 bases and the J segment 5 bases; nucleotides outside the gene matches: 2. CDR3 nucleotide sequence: TGTGCCAGCTCACGAGCGGGGGGGAACAATGAGCAGTTCTTC. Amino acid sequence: CASSRAGGNNEQFF.

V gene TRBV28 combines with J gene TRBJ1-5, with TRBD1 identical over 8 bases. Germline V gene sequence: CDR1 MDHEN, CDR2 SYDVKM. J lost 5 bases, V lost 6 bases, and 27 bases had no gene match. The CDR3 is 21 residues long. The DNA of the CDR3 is TGTGCCAGCAGACCCTTAATCTCCGGGACAGGAAATAGTGGGGCACATCAGCCCCAGCATTTT. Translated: CASRPLISGTGNSGAHQPQHF. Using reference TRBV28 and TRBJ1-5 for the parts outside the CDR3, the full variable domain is DVKVTQSSRYLVKRTGEKVFLECVQDMDHENMFWYRQDPGLGLRLIYFSYDVKMKEKGDIPEGYSVSREKKERFSLILESASTNQTSMYLCASRPLISGTGNSGAHQPQHFGDGTRLSIL.

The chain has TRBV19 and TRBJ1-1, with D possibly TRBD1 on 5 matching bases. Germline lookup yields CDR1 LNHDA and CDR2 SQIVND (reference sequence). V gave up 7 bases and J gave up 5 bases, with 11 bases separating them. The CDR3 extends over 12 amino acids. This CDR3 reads CASTNRGTEAFF. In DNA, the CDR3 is TGTGCCAGTACCAACCGGGGGACTGAAGCTTTCTTT.

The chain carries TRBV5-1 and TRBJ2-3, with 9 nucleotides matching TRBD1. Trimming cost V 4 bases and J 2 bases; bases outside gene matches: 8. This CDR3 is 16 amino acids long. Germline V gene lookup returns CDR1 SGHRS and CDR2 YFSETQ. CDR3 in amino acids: CASSAGQGAFTDTQYF. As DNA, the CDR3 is TGCGCCAGCAGCGCGGGACAGGGCGCGTTCACAGATACGCAGTATTTT.

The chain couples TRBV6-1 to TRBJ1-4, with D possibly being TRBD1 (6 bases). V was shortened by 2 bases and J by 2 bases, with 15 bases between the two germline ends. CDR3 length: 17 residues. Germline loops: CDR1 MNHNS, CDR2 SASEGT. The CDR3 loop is CASSEHHYRVTNEKLFF. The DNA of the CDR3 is TGTGCCAGCAGTGAACATCATTACAGGGTGACTAATGAAAAACTGTTTTTT.

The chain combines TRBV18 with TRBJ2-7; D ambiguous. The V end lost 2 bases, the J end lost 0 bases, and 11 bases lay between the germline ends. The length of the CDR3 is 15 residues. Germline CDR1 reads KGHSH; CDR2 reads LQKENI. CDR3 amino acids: CASSPREKSSYEQYF. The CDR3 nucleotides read TGTGCCAGCTCACCAAGAGAGAAAAGCTCCTACGAGCAGTACTTC.

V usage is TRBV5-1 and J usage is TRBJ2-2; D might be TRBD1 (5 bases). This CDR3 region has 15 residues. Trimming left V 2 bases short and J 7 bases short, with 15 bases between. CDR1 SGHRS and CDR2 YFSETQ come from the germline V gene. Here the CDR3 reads CASSLRQYPDGELFF. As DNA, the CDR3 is TGCGCCAGCAGCTTACGACAGTACCCCGACGGGGAGCTGTTTTTT.

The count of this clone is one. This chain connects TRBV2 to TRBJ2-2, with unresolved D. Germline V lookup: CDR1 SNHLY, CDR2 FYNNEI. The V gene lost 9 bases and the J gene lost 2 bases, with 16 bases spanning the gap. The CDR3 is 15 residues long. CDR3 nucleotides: TGTGCCAGTTCCCTAGGATCTACCAACACCGGGGAGCTGTTTTTT. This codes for CASSLGSTNTGELFF.

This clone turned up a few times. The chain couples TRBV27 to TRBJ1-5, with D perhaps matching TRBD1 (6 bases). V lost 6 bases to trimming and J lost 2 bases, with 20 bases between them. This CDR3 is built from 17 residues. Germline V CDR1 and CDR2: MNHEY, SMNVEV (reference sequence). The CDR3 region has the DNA TGTGCCAGCAGCCCACTGAGGGGGGGCGAGGGCAATCAGCCCCAGCATTTT. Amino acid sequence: CASSPLRGGEGNQPQHF.

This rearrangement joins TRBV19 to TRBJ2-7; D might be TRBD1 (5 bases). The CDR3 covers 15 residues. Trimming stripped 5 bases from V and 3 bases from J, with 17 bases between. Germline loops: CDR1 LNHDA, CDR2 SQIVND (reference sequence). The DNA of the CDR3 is TGTGCCAGTAGTTTCAAGGGGAATCTCTACTACGAGCAGTACTTC. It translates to CASSFKGNLYYEQYF. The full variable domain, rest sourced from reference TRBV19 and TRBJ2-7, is DGGITQSPKYLFRKEGQNVTLSCEQNLNHDAMYWYRQDPGQGLRLIYYSQIVNDFQKGDIAEGYSVSREKKESFPLTVTSAQKNPTAFYLCASSFKGNLYYEQYFGPGTRLTVT.

The CDR3 DNA is TGTGCCAGCAGTCCTTCCCCCTACGAGCAGTACTTC. Translating gives CASSPSPYEQYF. This chain uses TRBV28 with TRBJ2-7; no clear D gene. Trimming removed 5 bases at V and 2 bases at J, with 7 bases between. CDR3 length: 12 residues. Germline V lookup: CDR1 MDHEN, CDR2 SYDVKM.

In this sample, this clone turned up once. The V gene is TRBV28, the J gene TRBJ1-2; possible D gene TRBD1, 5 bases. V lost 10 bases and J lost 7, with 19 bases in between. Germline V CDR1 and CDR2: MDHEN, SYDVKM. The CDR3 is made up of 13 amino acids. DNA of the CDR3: TGTGCCACCGCTGGGGGGGGAAATCTTGGCTACACCTTC. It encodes CATAGGGNLGYTF.

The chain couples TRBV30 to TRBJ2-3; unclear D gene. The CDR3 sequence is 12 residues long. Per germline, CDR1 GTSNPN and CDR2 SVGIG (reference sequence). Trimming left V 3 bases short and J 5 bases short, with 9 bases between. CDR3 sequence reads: CAWSRSGDTQYF. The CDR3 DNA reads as TGTGCCTGGAGCCGATCTGGAGATACGCAGTATTTT.

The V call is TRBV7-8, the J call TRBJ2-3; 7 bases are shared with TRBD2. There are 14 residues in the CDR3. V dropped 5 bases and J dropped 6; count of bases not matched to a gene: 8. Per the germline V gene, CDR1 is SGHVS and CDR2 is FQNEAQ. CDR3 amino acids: CASSPRPGGDTQYF. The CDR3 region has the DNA TGTGCCAGCAGCCCCCGGCCCGGGGGGGATACGCAGTATTTT.

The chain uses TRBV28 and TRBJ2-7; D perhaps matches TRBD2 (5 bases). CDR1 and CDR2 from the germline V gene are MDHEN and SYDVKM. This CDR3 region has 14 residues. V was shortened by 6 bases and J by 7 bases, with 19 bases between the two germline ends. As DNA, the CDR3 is TGTGCCAGCAGCTGGGTAGATGGACTTCGGGAGCAGTACTTC. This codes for CASSWVDGLREQYF.

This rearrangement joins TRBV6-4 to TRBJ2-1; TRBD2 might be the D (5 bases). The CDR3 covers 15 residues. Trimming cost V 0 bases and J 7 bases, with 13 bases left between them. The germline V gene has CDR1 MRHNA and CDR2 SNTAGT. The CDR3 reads CASSDSSRRVNEQFF. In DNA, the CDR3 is TGTGCCAGCAGTGACTCGAGCCGGCGGGTTAATGAGCAGTTCTTC.

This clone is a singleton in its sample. CDR3 bases: TGTGCCAGCAGTGAAGGACAGGGGGCACAGCCCCAGCATTTT. The encoded protein is CASSEGQGAQPQHF. This sequence joins TRBV6-1 and TRBJ1-5, with 10 bases that match TRBD1. Germline-derived CDR1 and CDR2 are MNHNS and SASEGT. The CDR3 is made up of 14 amino acids. The J segment lost 7 bases and the V segment lost 1 base, leaving 1 base of the junction unmatched.

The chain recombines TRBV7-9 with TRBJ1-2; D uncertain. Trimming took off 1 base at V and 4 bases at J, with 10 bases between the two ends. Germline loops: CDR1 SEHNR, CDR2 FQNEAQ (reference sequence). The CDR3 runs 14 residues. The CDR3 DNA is TGTGCCAGCAGCTTAGAAACACCAGTCTATGGCTACACCTTC. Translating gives CASSLETPVYGYTF.